This TCR beta chain was found in a study of blood T cell repertoires in COVID-19. Overall study: Samples came from the United States, Italy and Spain, spanning acute and convalescent COVID-19. PBMCs, B-cell-depleted T cells, or T cells were the source of the cDNA or gDNA that made up the material.

Original analysis: Reference gene primers were amplified, and this amplification served to estimate nucleated cell counts. Profiled with immunoSEQ multiplex PCR; TCRdb holds only in-frame clones, not every one. D and trimming come from the DNA, and the V and J calls and clone size come from that table. Of 45,000 to 50,000 clones detected, 83% appear once; the ten largest clones hold 8.2%. This CDR3 has 15 amino acids. The germline V gene encodes CDR1 MGHDK and CDR2 SYGVNS. V lost 1 base, J lost 4 bases, and 11 bases lay in between. Input material: peripheral blood. The rearrangement links TRBV25-1 to TRBJ1-5, with D possibly being TRBD1 (6 bases). The receptor was isolated from an elderly man in a cohort sampled during active COVID-19. The CDR3 DNA sequence: TGTGCCAGCAGTGAATCGGGGGGCCTAAATCAGCCCCAGCATTTT. Translation: CASSESGGLNQPQHF.